The rows below give T cell receptor beta chains drawn from one sample of a study of blood T cell repertoires in COVID-19. Clones were sequenced by immunoSEQ multiplex PCR, and TCRdb holds only the in-frame ones, with some missing. Counted here are roughly 670,000 clones, more than 80% occurring once; the ten biggest clones make up under 0.3%. Sequenced sample: peripheral blood. The receptors were sampled from a woman in her late teens or twenties with acute or convalescent COVID-19. CDR3s include the opening cysteine and the closing phenylalanine or tryptophan. Each record gives: clone size, D gene, V gene, J gene, CDR3 DNA, CDR3 protein. The D gene is left open where the match is weak. The listing skips clone size in some rows; elsewhere it reads once, few, many or a size class.

clone size: .; D gene: TRBD2; V gene: TRBV19; J gene: TRBJ2-2; CDR3 DNA: TGTGCCAGTAGTACGACTAGCGGGGGCATGACCGGGGAGCTGTTTTTT; CDR3 protein: CASSTTSGGMTGELFF
clone size: .; D gene: TRBD1; V gene: TRBV5-1; J gene: TRBJ2-2; CDR3 DNA: TGCGCCAGCAGCAGGGGACAGGAGAGATACACCGGGGAGCTGTTTTTT; CDR3 protein: CASSRGQERYTGELFF
clone size: once; D gene: TRBD1; V gene: TRBV6-1; J gene: TRBJ1-4; CDR3 DNA: TGTGCCAGCAGTGAGGCCTACGTAAAGGGGGCGTATGAAAAACTGTTTTTT; CDR3 protein: CASSEAYVKGAYEKLFF
clone size: .; D gene: .; V gene: TRBV5-4; J gene: TRBJ2-3; CDR3 DNA: TGTGCCAGCAGCTTGGATGGCTTTGGTACGCAGTATTTT; CDR3 protein: CASSLDGFGTQYF
clone size: .; D gene: .; V gene: TRBV5-4; J gene: TRBJ1-2; CDR3 DNA: TGTGCCAGCAGCACCGGACAGAACTATGGCTACACCTTC; CDR3 protein: CASSTGQNYGYTF
clone size: .; D gene: TRBD1; V gene: TRBV6-2/TRBV6-3; J gene: TRBJ2-3; CDR3 DNA: TGTGCCAGCAGTTACTACAGGGGGGATACGCAGTATTTT; CDR3 protein: CASSYYRGDTQYF
clone size: .; D gene: TRBD1; V gene: TRBV2; J gene: TRBJ2-2; CDR3 DNA: TGTGCCAGCAGTAGGGGGCGGGACAGGGCGAACACCGGGGAGCTGTTTTTT; CDR3 protein: CASSRGRDRANTGELFF
clone size: .; D gene: TRBD1; V gene: TRBV5-1; J gene: TRBJ1-3; CDR3 DNA: TGCGCCAGCAGCTGGACAGGGGACTCTGGAAACACCATATATTTT; CDR3 protein: CASSWTGDSGNTIYF
clone size: .; D gene: .; V gene: TRBV15; J gene: TRBJ1-5; CDR3 DNA: TGTGCCACCAGGGTCGCGAATCAGCCCCAGCATTTT; CDR3 protein: CATRVANQPQHF
clone size: .; D gene: .; V gene: TRBV18; J gene: TRBJ1-5; CDR3 DNA: TGTGCCAGCTCACCACTCGCGGGGAATAATCAGCCCCAGCATTTT; CDR3 protein: CASSPLAGNNQPQHF
clone size: .; D gene: TRBD1; V gene: TRBV24-1; J gene: TRBJ1-3; CDR3 DNA: TGTGCCACCAGTGATGGACAGGTTGGGGGGAACACCATATATTTT; CDR3 protein: CATSDGQVGGNTIYF
clone size: .; D gene: TRBD1; V gene: TRBV5-3; J gene: TRBJ1-4; CDR3 DNA: TGTGCCAGAAGCTCCTCCGGGACAGGGGGTGAAAAACTGTTTTTT; CDR3 protein: CARSSSGTGGEKLFF
clone size: .; D gene: TRBD2; V gene: TRBV14; J gene: TRBJ2-7; CDR3 DNA: TGTGCCAGCAGCCGACCCGGGACTAGCGGGGGCCACGAGCAGTACTTC; CDR3 protein: CASSRPGTSGGHEQYF
clone size: .; D gene: TRBD1; V gene: TRBV9; J gene: TRBJ2-3; CDR3 DNA: TGTGCCAGCAGCTCCGGACAGGATTGGTCAGATACGCAGTATTTT; CDR3 protein: CASSSGQDWSDTQYF
clone size: .; D gene: .; V gene: TRBV4-3; J gene: TRBJ1-5; CDR3 DNA: TGCGCCAGCAGCCAAGATTACGGGAATCAGCCCCAGCATTTT; CDR3 protein: CASSQDYGNQPQHF
clone size: .; D gene: TRBD1; V gene: TRBV28; J gene: TRBJ1-5; CDR3 DNA: TGTGCCAGCAGGGAGGGGGCAGGTCAGCCCCAGCATTTT; CDR3 protein: CASREGAGQPQHF
clone size: .; D gene: TRBD1; V gene: TRBV27; J gene: TRBJ1-1; CDR3 DNA: TGTGCCAGCAGGGACAGGGAAGTTGGTGAAGCTTTCTTT; CDR3 protein: CASRDREVGEAFF
clone size: few; D gene: .; V gene: TRBV11-2; J gene: TRBJ1-1; CDR3 DNA: TGTGCCAGCAGCTTAGTTCGGACTGAAGCTTTCTTT; CDR3 protein: CASSLVRTEAFF
clone size: .; D gene: .; V gene: TRBV15; J gene: TRBJ2-6; CDR3 DNA: TGTGCCACCAGCAGGGACATGTCTGGGGCCAACGTCCTGACTTTC; CDR3 protein: CATSRDMSGANVLTF
clone size: once; D gene: TRBD1; V gene: TRBV15; J gene: TRBJ2-7; CDR3 DNA: TGTGCCACCAGGGACAGGAGCTACGAGCAGTACTTC; CDR3 protein: CATRDRSYEQYF
clone size: .; D gene: .; V gene: TRBV7-9; J gene: TRBJ2-7; CDR3 DNA: TGTGCCAGCAGCTTAGGTCAGGGGTGGGTCTACGAGCAGTACTTC; CDR3 protein: CASSLGQGWVYEQYF
clone size: .; D gene: TRBD1; V gene: TRBV6-2/TRBV6-3; J gene: TRBJ1-5; CDR3 DNA: TGTGCCAGCAGTGCATCCGGGACAGGGGGCCTCAATCAGCCCCAGCATTTT; CDR3 protein: CASSASGTGGLNQPQHF
clone size: .; D gene: TRBD1; V gene: TRBV9; J gene: TRBJ1-4; CDR3 DNA: TGTGCCAGCAGCGTAGGGGACAGGGAGAATGAAAAACTGTTTTTT; CDR3 protein: CASSVGDRENEKLFF
clone size: .; D gene: .; V gene: TRBV30; J gene: TRBJ1-2; CDR3 DNA: TGTGCCTGGAGTGCGGCAGGCGTCTATGGCTACACCTTC; CDR3 protein: CAWSAAGVYGYTF
clone size: .; D gene: .; V gene: TRBV5-1; J gene: TRBJ2-1; CDR3 DNA: TGCGCCAGCAGCTTTGACAGTCCAGAATACAATGAGCAGTTCTTC; CDR3 protein: CASSFDSPEYNEQFF
clone size: once; D gene: .; V gene: TRBV7-9; J gene: TRBJ1-4; CDR3 DNA: TGTGCCAGCAGCTTGACCAGGGCGGCTAATGAAAAACTGTTTTTT; CDR3 protein: CASSLTRAANEKLFF
clone size: few; D gene: .; V gene: TRBV2; J gene: TRBJ1-1; CDR3 DNA: TGTGCCAGCGGAGGGGGGGACGAGACTGAAGCTTTCTTT; CDR3 protein: CASGGGDETEAFF
clone size: .; D gene: .; V gene: TRBV25-1; J gene: TRBJ1-4; CDR3 DNA: TGTGCCAGCTCGGGGGGTAGTGAAAAACTGTTTTTT; CDR3 protein: CASSGGSEKLFF
clone size: .; D gene: .; V gene: TRBV10-3; J gene: TRBJ1-6; CDR3 DNA: TGTGCCATCAAGGCGGATACCTATAATTCACCCCTCCACTTT; CDR3 protein: CAIKADTYNSPLHF
clone size: .; D gene: TRBD1; V gene: TRBV5-6; J gene: TRBJ1-6; CDR3 DNA: TGTGCCAGCAGCCCTAGGACAGGGGGCAGGAACTATAATTCACCCCTCCACTTT; CDR3 protein: CASSPRTGGRNYNSPLHF
clone size: .; D gene: TRBD1; V gene: TRBV4-3; J gene: TRBJ2-7; CDR3 DNA: TGCGCCAGCAGCCAACGTGAGGGGGCATCCTACGAGCAGTACTTC; CDR3 protein: CASSQREGASYEQYF
clone size: .; D gene: .; V gene: TRBV3-1/TRBV3-2; J gene: TRBJ2-1; CDR3 DNA: TGTGCCAGCAGCCCCAGACAGGCGTCGGAGCAGTTCTTC; CDR3 protein: CASSPRQASEQFF
clone size: .; D gene: .; V gene: TRBV5-8; J gene: TRBJ1-2; CDR3 DNA: TGTGCCAGCAGCTTGGGGCCAGAAGCTAACTATGGCTACACCTTC; CDR3 protein: CASSLGPEANYGYTF
clone size: once; D gene: TRBD1; V gene: TRBV5-5; J gene: TRBJ1-1; CDR3 DNA: TGTGCCAGCAGCTTGGTCGGGACAGTCAACACTGAAGCTTTCTTT; CDR3 protein: CASSLVGTVNTEAFF
clone size: .; D gene: TRBD2; V gene: TRBV6-6; J gene: TRBJ2-2; CDR3 DNA: TGTGCCAGCAGTCGAACGCCCGGGACTAGCGGGGGGCCAAACACCGGGGAGCTGTTTTTT; CDR3 protein: CASSRTPGTSGGPNTGELFF
clone size: .; D gene: .; V gene: TRBV2; J gene: TRBJ1-1; CDR3 DNA: TGTGCCAGCAGTGAAGGAGAGAACACTGAAGCTTTCTTT; CDR3 protein: CASSEGENTEAFF
clone size: .; D gene: .; V gene: TRBV19; J gene: TRBJ1-3; CDR3 DNA: TGTGCCAGTAGTATCGGGGACACCTCTGGAAACACCATATATTTT; CDR3 protein: CASSIGDTSGNTIYF
clone size: .; D gene: .; V gene: TRBV6-4; J gene: TRBJ2-2; CDR3 DNA: TGTGCCAGCAGTGACTCAACAGCAAACACCGGGGAGCTGTTTTTT; CDR3 protein: CASSDSTANTGELFF
clone size: .; D gene: .; V gene: TRBV5-5; J gene: TRBJ1-6; CDR3 DNA: TGTGCCAGCAGCCCCGCCCCGGACAGCCCTAGGTCACCCCTCCACTTT; CDR3 protein: CASSPAPDSPRSPLHF
clone size: .; D gene: TRBD1; V gene: TRBV7-8; J gene: TRBJ1-2; CDR3 DNA: TGTGCCAGCAGCCCCGGACAGGGGGGGGACTATGGCTACACCTTC; CDR3 protein: CASSPGQGGDYGYTF
clone size: .; D gene: .; V gene: TRBV7-9; J gene: TRBJ2-3; CDR3 DNA: TGTGCCAGCAGCTTAACTATGCAGGGTCGGGATACGCAGTATTTT; CDR3 protein: CASSLTMQGRDTQYF
clone size: .; D gene: TRBD1; V gene: TRBV7-9; J gene: TRBJ1-5; CDR3 DNA: TGTGCCAGCAGCCGGACAGGGGGAGGTCAGCCCCAGCATTTT; CDR3 protein: CASSRTGGGQPQHF
clone size: once; D gene: TRBD2; V gene: TRBV6-5; J gene: TRBJ2-1; CDR3 DNA: TGTGCCAGCACCATCAAGCCGGGGGGCAATGAGCAGTTCTTC; CDR3 protein: CASTIKPGGNEQFF
clone size: .; D gene: .; V gene: TRBV5-1; J gene: TRBJ1-5; CDR3 DNA: TGCGCCAGCAGCTTGGCCGGGGGGCAGGGGAATCAGCCCCAGCATTTT; CDR3 protein: CASSLAGGQGNQPQHF
clone size: .; D gene: .; V gene: TRBV7-9; J gene: TRBJ1-4; CDR3 DNA: TGTGCCAGCAGCCCCAGGGGATCCCCAGCAACTAATGAAAAACTGTTTTTT; CDR3 protein: CASSPRGSPATNEKLFF